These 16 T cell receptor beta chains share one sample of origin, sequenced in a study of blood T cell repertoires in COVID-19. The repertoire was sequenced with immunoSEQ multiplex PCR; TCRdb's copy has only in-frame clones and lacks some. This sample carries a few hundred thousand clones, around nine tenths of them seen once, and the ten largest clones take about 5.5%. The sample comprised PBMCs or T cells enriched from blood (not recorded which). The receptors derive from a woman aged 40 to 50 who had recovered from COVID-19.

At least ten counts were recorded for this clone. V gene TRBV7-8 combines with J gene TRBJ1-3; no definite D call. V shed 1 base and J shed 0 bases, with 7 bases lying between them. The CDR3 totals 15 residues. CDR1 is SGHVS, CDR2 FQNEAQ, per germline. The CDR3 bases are TGTGCCAGCAGCTTAGTCGGGTACTCTGGAAACACCATATATTTT. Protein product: CASSLVGYSGNTIYF.

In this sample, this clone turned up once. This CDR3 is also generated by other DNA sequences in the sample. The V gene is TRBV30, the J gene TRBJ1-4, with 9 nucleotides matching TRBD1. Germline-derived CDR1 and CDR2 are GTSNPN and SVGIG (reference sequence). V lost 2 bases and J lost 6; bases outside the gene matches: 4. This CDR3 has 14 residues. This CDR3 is CAWSRGQGDEKLFF. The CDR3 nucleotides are TGTGCCTGGAGTCGGGGACAGGGAGATGAAAAACTGTTTTTT. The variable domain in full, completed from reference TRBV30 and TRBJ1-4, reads SQTIHQWPATLVQPVGSPLSLECTVEGTSNPNLYWYRQAAGRGLQLLFYSVGIGQISSEVPQNLSASRPQDRQFILSSKKLLLSDSGFYLCAWSRGQGDEKLFFGSGTQLSVL.

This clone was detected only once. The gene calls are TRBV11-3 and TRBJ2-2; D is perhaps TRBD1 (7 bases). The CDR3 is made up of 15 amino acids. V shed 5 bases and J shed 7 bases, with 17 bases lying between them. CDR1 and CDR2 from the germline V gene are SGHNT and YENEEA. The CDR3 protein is CASSQGGSVIGELFF. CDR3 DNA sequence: TGTGCCAGCAGCCAGGGGGGATCGGTGATCGGGGAGCTGTTTTTT.

The CDR3 DNA reads as TGTGCCAGTAGTATTTCAGCAGGGGGCTTGGGGGACGAGCAGTACTTC. This encodes CASSISAGGLGDEQYF. The rearrangement joins TRBV19 to TRBJ2-7, with 8 bases fitting TRBD1. The V gene's germline CDR1 is LNHDA and CDR2 SQIVND (reference sequence). There are 16 residues in the CDR3. V lost 3 bases, J lost 5 bases, and 12 bases stayed unmatched.

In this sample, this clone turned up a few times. CDR3 amino acids: CASIKGGGQLRSNQPQHF. Here the CDR3 DNA reads TGTGCCAGCATCAAAGGGGGCGGGCAACTTCGAAGCAATCAGCCCCAGCATTTT. The rearrangement links TRBV19 to TRBJ1-5; 7 bases align to TRBD1. Germline values: CDR1 LNHDA, CDR2 SQIVND (reference sequence). After removal of 9 bases from V and 1 base from J, the junction contained 18 bases not matched to a gene. The CDR3 consists of 18 residues.

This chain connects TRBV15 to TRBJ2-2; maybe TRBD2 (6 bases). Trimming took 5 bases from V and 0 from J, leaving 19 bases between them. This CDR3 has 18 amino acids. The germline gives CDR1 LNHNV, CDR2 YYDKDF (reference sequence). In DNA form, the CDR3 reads TGTGCCACCAGCCCCCGGGCGGCGGACTATGCGAACACCGGGGAGCTGTTTTTT. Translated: CATSPRAADYANTGELFF.

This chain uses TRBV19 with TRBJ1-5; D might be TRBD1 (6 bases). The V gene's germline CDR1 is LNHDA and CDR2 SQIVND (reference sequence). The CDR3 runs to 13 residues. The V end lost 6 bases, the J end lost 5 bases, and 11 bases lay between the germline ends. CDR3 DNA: TGTGCCAGTAGGTGGACAGACGATCAGCCCCAGCATTTT. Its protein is CASRWTDDQPQHF.

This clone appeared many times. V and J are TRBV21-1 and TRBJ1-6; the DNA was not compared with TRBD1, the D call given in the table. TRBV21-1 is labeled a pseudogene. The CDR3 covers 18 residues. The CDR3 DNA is TGTGCCAGCAGCAAAGCCAGAACACAGCCCCCATATAATTCACCCCTCCACTTT. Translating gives CASSKARTQPPYNSPLHF.

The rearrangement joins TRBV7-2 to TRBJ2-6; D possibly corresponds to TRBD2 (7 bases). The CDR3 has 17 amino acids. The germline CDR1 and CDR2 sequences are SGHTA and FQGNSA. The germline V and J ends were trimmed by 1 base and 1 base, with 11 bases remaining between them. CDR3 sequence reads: CASSLVGGESGANVLTF. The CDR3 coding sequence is TGTGCCAGCAGCTTAGTAGGGGGGGAGTCTGGGGCCAACGTCCTGACTTTC.

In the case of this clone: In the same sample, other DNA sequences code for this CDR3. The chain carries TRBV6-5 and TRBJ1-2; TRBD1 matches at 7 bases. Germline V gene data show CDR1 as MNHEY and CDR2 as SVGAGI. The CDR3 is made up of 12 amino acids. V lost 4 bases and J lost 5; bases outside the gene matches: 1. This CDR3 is CASSLQGYGYTF. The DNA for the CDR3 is TGTGCCAGCAGTTTACAGGGGTATGGCTACACCTTC.

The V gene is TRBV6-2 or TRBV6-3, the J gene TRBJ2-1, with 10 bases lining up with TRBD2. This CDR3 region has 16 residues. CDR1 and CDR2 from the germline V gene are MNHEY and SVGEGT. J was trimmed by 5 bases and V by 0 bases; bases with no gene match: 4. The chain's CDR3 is CASSYSPSGSHNEQFF. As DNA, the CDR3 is TGTGCCAGCAGTTACTCACCTAGCGGGAGCCACAATGAGCAGTTCTTC.

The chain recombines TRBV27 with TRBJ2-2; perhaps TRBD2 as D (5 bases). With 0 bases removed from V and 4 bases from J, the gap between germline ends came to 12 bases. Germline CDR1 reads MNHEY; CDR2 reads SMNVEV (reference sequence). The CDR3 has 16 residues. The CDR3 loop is CASSLSKRAGTGELFF. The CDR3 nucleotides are TGTGCCAGCAGTTTATCGAAGAGGGCCGGCACCGGGGAGCTGTTTTTT.

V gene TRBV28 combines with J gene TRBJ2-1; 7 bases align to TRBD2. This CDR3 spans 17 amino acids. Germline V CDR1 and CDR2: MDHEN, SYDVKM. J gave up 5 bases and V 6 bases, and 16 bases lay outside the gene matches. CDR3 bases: TGTGCCAGCAGGATAAGGACTAGGGCGGGGGATAACAATGAGCAGTTCTTC. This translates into CASRIRTRAGDNNEQFF.

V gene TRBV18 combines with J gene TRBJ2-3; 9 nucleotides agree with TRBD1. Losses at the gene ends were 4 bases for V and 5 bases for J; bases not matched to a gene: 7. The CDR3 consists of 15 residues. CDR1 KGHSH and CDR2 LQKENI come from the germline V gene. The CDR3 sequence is CASSHNRGRGDTQYF. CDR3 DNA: TGTGCCAGCTCACACAACAGGGGGCGAGGAGATACGCAGTATTTT.

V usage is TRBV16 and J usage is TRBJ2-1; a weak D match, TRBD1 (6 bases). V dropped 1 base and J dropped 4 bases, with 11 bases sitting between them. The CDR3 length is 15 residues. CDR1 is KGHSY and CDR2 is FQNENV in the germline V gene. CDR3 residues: CASSQYRDTYNEQFF. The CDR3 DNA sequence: TGTGCCAGCAGCCAATATAGGGACACGTACAATGAGCAGTTCTTC.

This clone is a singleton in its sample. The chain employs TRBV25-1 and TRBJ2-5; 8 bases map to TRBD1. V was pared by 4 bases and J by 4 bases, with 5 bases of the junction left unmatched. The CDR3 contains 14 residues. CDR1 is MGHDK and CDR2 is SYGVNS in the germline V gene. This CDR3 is CASSAARGRETQYF. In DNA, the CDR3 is TGTGCCAGCAGTGCGGCCAGGGGGCGAGAGACCCAGTACTTC. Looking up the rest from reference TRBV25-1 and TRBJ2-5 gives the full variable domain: EADIYQTPRYLVIGTGKKITLECSQTMGHDKMYWYQQDPGMELHLIHYSYGVNSTEKGDLSSESTVSRIRTEHFPLTLESARPSHTSQYLCASSAARGRETQYFGPGTRLLVL.